Shown below are 15 T cell receptor beta chains from a single sample sequenced in a study of cytotoxic CD8 clonotypes in ibrutinib-treated CLL. Profiling relied on immunoSEQ multiplex PCR, and the TCRdb table lists in-frame clones only, not all of them. The profile shows roughly 200,000 clones, around three quarters of them singletons. The sample here was PBMCs, taken after 24 months of ibrutinib treatment. The receptors come from a human donor with chronic lymphocytic leukemia.

This chain connects TRBV6-5 to TRBJ2-7; D is uncertain. The V gene lost 8 bases and the J gene lost 2 bases, with 4 bases spanning the gap. The germline gives CDR1 MNHEY, CDR2 SVGAGI. The CDR3 consists of 10 residues. The CDR3 DNA sequence: TGTGCCAGCGGGGCCTACGAGCAGTACTTC. Amino acids: CASGAYEQYF.

The V gene is TRBV19, the J gene TRBJ2-1, with D uncertain. Germline CDR1 is LNHDA and CDR2 is SQIVND (reference sequence). The CDR3 contains 12 residues. V gave up 3 bases and J gave up 8 bases, with 8 bases separating them. Here the CDR3 DNA reads TGTGCCAGTAGTATCTTGGCACATGAGCAGTTCTTC. Its translation: CASSILAHEQFF.

The V call is TRBV15, the J call TRBJ2-3; tentatively, D is TRBD2 (5 bases). The CDR3 is made up of 18 amino acids. The V end was cut by 0 bases, the J end by 1 base, with 17 bases between. CDR1 is LNHNV and CDR2 is YYDKDF in the germline V gene (reference sequence). CDR3: CATSRDWRARPRTDTQYF. In nucleotides, the CDR3 is TGTGCCACCAGCAGAGATTGGCGGGCGCGACCCCGCACAGATACGCAGTATTTT.

The V call is TRBV7-6, the J call TRBJ1-5, with D perhaps TRBD1 (5 bases). The CDR3 is 13 residues long. Germline CDR1 SGHVS, CDR2 FNYEAQ. With 2 bases removed from V and 5 bases from J, the gap between germline ends came to 7 bases. The CDR3 nucleotides are TGTGCCAGCAGCTTAACGACAGATCAGCCCCAGCATTTT. Translating it yields CASSLTTDQPQHF.

This clone was seen only once. The chain recombines TRBV28 with TRBJ1-1; D ambiguous. The length of the CDR3 is 14 residues. V was pared by 1 base and J by 3 bases, with 9 bases between. Germline CDR1 is MDHEN and CDR2 is SYDVKM. CDR3 bases: TGTGCCAGCAGTTTATCACGGGGAGACACTGAAGCTTTCTTT. Protein product: CASSLSRGDTEAFF.

As DNA, the CDR3 is TGTGCCAGCAGCTTATCGAGGGGGGTGGACAGATCTAACTATGGCTACACCTTC. This sequence encodes CASSLSRGVDRSNYGYTF. The gene calls are TRBV7-7 and TRBJ1-2; D might be TRBD1 (6 bases). Germline V lookup: CDR1 SSHAT, CDR2 FNYEAQ (reference sequence). Trimming took off 2 bases at V and 0 bases at J, with 19 bases between the two ends. CDR3 length: 18 amino acids.

A word on this clone: An end of the junction does not agree with germline; a read error may underlie this. The same CDR3 also results from other DNA sequences found in this sample. The chain couples TRBV2 to TRBJ1-2; a weak D match, TRBD1 (5 bases). This CDR3 spans 15 amino acids. CDR1 and CDR2 from the germline V gene are SNHLY and FYNNEI. The CDR3 sequence: CASSEWGGRGYGYTF. The CDR3 DNA is TGCGCCAGCAGTGAATGGGGGGGACGAGGCTATGGCTACACCTTC.

The table lists this clone with a few counts. The chain joins TRBV7-2 to TRBJ2-3; D is possibly TRBD1 (5 bases). This CDR3 contains 14 residues. From germline, CDR1 is SGHTA and CDR2 FQGNSA. V gave up 5 bases and J gave up 4 bases, with 13 bases separating them. CDR3 nucleotides: TGTGCCAGCAGCATATCGACAGTGCCAGATACGCAGTATTTT. Protein: CASSISTVPDTQYF.

This clone has only a few counts. The chain recombines TRBV12-5 with TRBJ2-6; D not certain. The V end was cut by 2 bases, the J end by 4 bases, with 3 bases between. The CDR3 consists of 13 residues. Per the germline V gene, CDR1 is LGHNT and CDR2 is FRNRAP. CDR3 nucleotide sequence: TGTGCTAGTGGTTTGACCGGGGCCAACGTCCTGACTTTC. Its protein is CASGLTGANVLTF.

The chain carries TRBV29-1 and TRBJ2-1; no clear D gene. The CDR3 runs to 14 residues. Germline-derived CDR1 and CDR2 are SQVTM and ANQGSEA. The ends were cut back, 6 bases at V and 6 bases at J, with 18 bases in the middle. The CDR3 protein is CSVGSAPAFNEQFF. CDR3 DNA sequence: TGCAGCGTGGGCTCTGCTCCTGCCTTCAATGAGCAGTTCTTC.

The chain has TRBV4-3 and TRBJ1-2; D is possibly TRBD1 (5 bases). The CDR3 covers 16 residues. Germline CDR1 LGHNA, CDR2 YSLEER. V lost 4 bases and J 0 bases, leaving 15 bases between the germline ends. The CDR3 sequence is CASSRDLGAPNYGYTF. The CDR3 nucleotides are TGCGCCAGCAGCCGGGATCTAGGGGCCCCTAACTATGGCTACACCTTC.

The rearrangement uses TRBV9 and TRBJ1-4; D is undetermined. The V and J ends lost 4 bases and 0 bases respectively, with 10 bases between them. The CDR3 covers 15 residues. Germline V gives CDR1 SGDLS, CDR2 YYNGEE. CDR3 sequence: CASSPRDTTNEKLFF. The CDR3 DNA reads as TGTGCCAGCAGCCCCCGCGACACAACTAATGAAAAACTGTTTTTT.

This clone appeared a few times. CDR3 amino acids: CASSSHLSILSSYNEQFF. The CDR3 nucleotides are TGTGCCAGCAGCTCCCACCTTTCGATACTGAGCTCCTACAATGAGCAGTTCTTC. This chain uses TRBV11-1 with TRBJ2-1; no clear D. V lost 4 bases to trimming and J lost 0 bases, with 19 bases between them. This CDR3 has 18 residues. Germline V CDR1 and CDR2: SGHAT, FQDESV (reference sequence).

The rearrangement uses TRBV19 and TRBJ1-6, with TRBD1 as a possible D gene (5 bases). This CDR3 has 15 amino acids. V lost 5 bases and J lost 5, with 13 bases in between. CDR1 is LNHDA, CDR2 SQIVND, per germline (reference sequence). Here the CDR3 reads CASSVPGLNNSPLHF. Here the CDR3 DNA reads TGTGCCAGTAGTGTACCGGGACTGAATAATTCACCCCTCCACTTT.

The chain joins TRBV7-3 to TRBJ2-1, with a possible D match to TRBD2 (5 bases). The CDR3 is made up of 14 amino acids. In germline, CDR1 is SGHTA, CDR2 FQGTGA. The V end lost 5 bases, the J end lost 4 bases, and 12 bases lay between the germline ends. The CDR3 DNA reads as TGTGCCAGCAGCACCAACGGAGGATACAATGAGCAGTTCTTC. Its protein product is CASSTNGGYNEQFF.